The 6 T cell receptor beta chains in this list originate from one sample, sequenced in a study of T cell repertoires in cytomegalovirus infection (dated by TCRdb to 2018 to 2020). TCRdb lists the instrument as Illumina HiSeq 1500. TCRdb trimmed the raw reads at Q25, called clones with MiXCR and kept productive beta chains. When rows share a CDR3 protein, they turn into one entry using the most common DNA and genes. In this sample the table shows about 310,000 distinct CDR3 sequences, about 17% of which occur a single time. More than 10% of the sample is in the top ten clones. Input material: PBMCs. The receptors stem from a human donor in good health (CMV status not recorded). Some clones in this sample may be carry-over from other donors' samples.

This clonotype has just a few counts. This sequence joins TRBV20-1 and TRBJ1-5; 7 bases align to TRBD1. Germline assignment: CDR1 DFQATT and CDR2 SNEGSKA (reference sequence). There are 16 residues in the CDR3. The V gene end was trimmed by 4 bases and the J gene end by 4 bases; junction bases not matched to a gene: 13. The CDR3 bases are TGCAGTGCTATAAACCCGACAGGGATTGTAAATCAGCCCCAGCATTTT. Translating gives CSAINPTGIVNQPQHF.

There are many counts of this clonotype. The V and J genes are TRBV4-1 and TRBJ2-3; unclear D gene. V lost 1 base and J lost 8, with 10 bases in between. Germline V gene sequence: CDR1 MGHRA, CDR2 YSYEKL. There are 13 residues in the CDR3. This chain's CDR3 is CASSQVVQATQYF. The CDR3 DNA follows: TGCGCCAGCAGCCAAGTGGTGCAGGCTACGCAGTATTTT.

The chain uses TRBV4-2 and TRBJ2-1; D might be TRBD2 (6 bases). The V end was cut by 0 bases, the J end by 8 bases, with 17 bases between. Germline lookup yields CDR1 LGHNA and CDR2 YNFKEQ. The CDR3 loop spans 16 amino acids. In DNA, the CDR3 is TGTGCCAGCAGCCAAGATTCCGGGACTCCAGGCGATGAGCAGTTCTTC. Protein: CASSQDSGTPGDEQFF.

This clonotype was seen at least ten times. DNA of the CDR3: TGTGCCAGCAGTTTTTGGGACAGGGTAGACGAGCAGTACTTC. Its translation is CASSFWDRVDEQYF. J is TRBJ2-7 and V is TRBV27; 9 bases line up with TRBD1. Germline CDR1 reads MNHEY; CDR2 reads SMNVEV (reference sequence). The CDR3 spans 14 residues. Trimming took 3 bases from V and 5 from J; bases not matched to a gene: 5.

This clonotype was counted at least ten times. CDR3 sequence reads: CASSLASLATYNNEQFF. The CDR3 DNA reads as TGTGCCAGCAGCTTAGCATCACTAGCGACCTATAACAATGAGCAGTTCTTC. The V and J genes are TRBV7-9 and TRBJ2-1; TRBD2 matches at 7 bases. The V gene's germline CDR1 is SEHNR and CDR2 FQNEAQ (reference sequence). The V segment lost 0 bases and the J segment 5 bases; nucleotides outside the gene matches: 10. The CDR3 has 17 residues.

CDR3 coding DNA: TGTGCCAGCAGTCCGCAGTTGGGATTGAGCAATCAGCCCCAGCATTTT. It translates to CASSPQLGLSNQPQHF. This rearrangement joins TRBV12-3 or TRBV12-4 to TRBJ1-5; D gene ambiguous. The CDR3 runs to 16 residues. Trimming removed 5 bases from V and 1 base from J, with 15 bases in between.